The clone carrying this T cell receptor (beta chain) has at least ten counts. Its antigen is unknown. Germline CDR1 and CDR2: SGHTA and FQGNSA. V was cut by 4 bases and J by 4 bases, with 20 bases left in between. The CDR3 length is 16 residues. Via MiXCR, TCRdb re-called the 5' RACE reads, giving one row per CDR3 protein. This table has tens of thousands of distinct CDR3 sequences, roughly 2.5% appearing once. This sample was included in a study of neurological immune-mediated disorders. Findings of the study overall: Among 34 multiple sclerosis patients, 18 had repertoires that phylogenetic grouping placed in one related-CDR3 cluster, a possible signature.

The specimen sequenced was PBMCs. J is TRBJ2-7 and V is TRBV7-2; a possible D gene is TRBD2 (7 bases). This clonotype was obtained from a man aged 45-60 years with multiple sclerosis. The CDR3 spells CASSYTGGPTGYEQYF. The DNA for the CDR3 is TGTGCCAGCAGCTATACCGGGGGGCCTACAGGATACGAGCAGTACTTC.